These 25 T cell receptor beta chains were all obtained from the same sample, sequenced in a study of identical twins (dated by TCRdb to about 2016). Libraries were constructed by 5' RACE. TCRdb lists the instrument as Illumina HiSeq 2000. Using fastp at Q25 and MiXCR, TCRdb reprocessed the public reads and kept productive beta chains. Each CDR3 protein gets just one entry, which takes the most common genes and DNA from the rows behind it. Within this sample are some 1,700,000 distinct CDR3 sequences, with about 32% of them counted one time only. 0.25% to 0.3% of the sample rests with the top ten. Sequencing used cord blood. The receptors derive from a newborn girl in good health.

V usage is TRBV7-2 and J usage is TRBJ2-7; D may be TRBD2 (6 bases). Germline V gives CDR1 SGHTA, CDR2 FQGNSA. The V end lost 1 base, the J end lost 0 bases, and 10 bases lay between the germline ends. The CDR3 extends over 15 amino acids. This chain's CDR3 is CASSLVAGFSYEQYF. CDR3 bases: TGTGCCAGCAGCTTAGTGGCGGGGTTCTCCTACGAGCAGTACTTC.

The chain uses TRBV7-2 and TRBJ1-5; D is uncertain. Trimming took off 5 bases at V and 5 bases at J, with 16 bases between the two ends. This CDR3 is 15 amino acids long. Germline loops: CDR1 SGHTA, CDR2 FQGNSA. CDR3 amino acids: CASSSTTSRHQPQHF. Here the CDR3 DNA reads TGTGCCAGCAGCAGTACGACATCCCGTCATCAGCCCCAGCATTTT.

This clonotype was counted only a few times. CDR3: CSARRRQGSNQPQHF. The CDR3 DNA is TGCAGTGCTAGGAGGCGGCAGGGAAGCAATCAGCCCCAGCATTTT. The V gene is TRBV20-1, the J gene TRBJ1-5; TRBD1 might be the D (5 bases). The ends were cut back, 3 bases at V and 1 base at J, with 13 bases in the middle. CDR3 length: 15 residues. CDR1 is DFQATT, CDR2 SNEGSKA, per germline (reference sequence).

The gene calls are TRBV24-1 and TRBJ2-1; 7 nucleotides match TRBD2. The germline CDR1 and CDR2 sequences are KGHDR and SFDVKD. V lost 2 bases to trimming and J lost 7 bases; unmatched junction nucleotides: 4. This CDR3 spans 14 amino acids. The CDR3 here is CATSDSASGNEQFF. The DNA for the CDR3 is TGTGCCACCAGTGATTCGGCTAGCGGAAATGAGCAGTTCTTC.

The chain joins TRBV20-1 to TRBJ1-2; 8 nucleotides agree with TRBD1. V lost 5 bases, J lost 4 bases, and 12 bases stayed unmatched. CDR1 and CDR2 (germline): DFQATT, SNEGSKA (reference sequence). The CDR3 sequence is 15 residues long. CDR3 region: CSARGETGDFYGYTF. The DNA of the CDR3 is TGCAGTGCTCGGGGGGAGACAGGGGACTTCTATGGCTACACCTTC.

The genes are TRBV15 and TRBJ1-1; the D is unclear. Germline CDR1 is LNHNV and CDR2 is YYDKDF (reference sequence). Trimming pared 0 bases from V and 7 bases from J, leaving 9 bases between. The CDR3 extends over 13 amino acids. CDR3 region: CATSRDRGGEAFF. The DNA for the CDR3 is TGTGCCACCAGCAGAGATCGAGGTGGTGAAGCTTTCTTT.

The gene calls are TRBV5-1 and TRBJ2-3, with 9 bases that match TRBD1. This CDR3 spans 17 amino acids. CDR1 SGHRS and CDR2 YFSETQ come from the germline V gene. With V trimmed by 0 bases and J by 6 bases, 11 bases remained unmatched. CDR3 amino acids: CASSLDSDRGVGDTQYF. For the CDR3, the DNA is TGCGCCAGCAGCTTGGATTCGGACAGGGGTGTTGGGGATACGCAGTATTTT. Together with reference TRBV5-1 and TRBJ2-3, the CDR3 gives the full variable domain: KAGVTQTPRYLIKTRGQQVTLSCSPISGHRSVSWYQQTPGQGLQFLFEYFSETQRNKGNFPGRFSGRQFSNSRSEMNVSTLELGDSALYLCASSLDSDRGVGDTQYFGPGTRLTVL.

This clonotype was counted between two and nine times. The DNA for the CDR3 is TGTGCCAGCAGCCAATCCAGGGGAGTTCGGGACTATGGCTACACCTTC. Amino acids: CASSQSRGVRDYGYTF. This chain joins TRBV3-1 and TRBJ1-2; D perhaps matches TRBD1 (6 bases). The CDR3 consists of 16 residues. Germline CDR1 LGHDT, CDR2 YNNKEL (reference sequence). V was pared by 2 bases and J by 3 bases, with 16 bases between.

V usage is TRBV20-1 and J usage is TRBJ2-5; 13 positions agree with TRBD2. V was clipped by 3 bases and J by 5 bases; unmatched bases: 9. The CDR3 extends over 16 amino acids. Germline V lookup: CDR1 DFQATT, CDR2 SNEGSKA (reference sequence). The CDR3 DNA reads TGCAGTGCTAGGAGTGGACTAGCGGGAGAAAAGGAGACCCAGTACTTC. Its translation is CSARSGLAGEKETQYF.

This clonotype was detected a few times. The chain carries TRBV6-6 and TRBJ2-7, with D possibly being TRBD2 (5 bases). CDR1 and CDR2 (germline): MNHNY, SVGAGI (reference sequence). There are 13 residues in the CDR3. The V end lost 7 bases, the J end lost 3 bases, and 13 bases lay between the germline ends. In nucleotides, the CDR3 is TGTGCCAGCAAAAAAGAGGGTGACTACGAGCAGTACTTC. It is translated as CASKKEGDYEQYF.

The chain carries TRBV12-3 or TRBV12-4 and TRBJ2-4; D gene uncertain. The CDR3 consists of 17 residues. The V gene lost 3 bases and the J gene lost 0 bases, with 15 bases spanning the gap. CDR3 DNA sequence: TGTGCCAGCAGTTTGTCCCTAAGTCCTTTAGCCAAAAACATTCAGTACTTC. Its translation: CASSLSLSPLAKNIQYF.

This chain links TRBV20-1 with TRBJ2-1; 7 bases fit TRBD2. The V and J ends lost 5 bases and 7 bases, in that order; junction bases with no gene match: 14. Looked up from germline, CDR1 is DFQATT and CDR2 is SNEGSKA (reference sequence). CDR3 length: 15 amino acids. Here the CDR3 reads CSAGGGRAFRNEQFF. In DNA, the CDR3 is TGCAGTGCTGGGGGTGGGAGGGCCTTCCGGAATGAGCAGTTCTTC.

The chain is built from TRBV10-3 and TRBJ2-1; TRBD2 aligns across 10 bases. The CDR3 contains 15 residues. The V gene's germline CDR1 is ENHRY and CDR2 SYGVKD. V lost 4 bases to trimming and J lost 5 bases; unmatched junction nucleotides: 5. CDR3 region: CAISGLAGVNNEQFF. The CDR3, as DNA: TGTGCCATCAGTGGGCTAGCGGGGGTAAACAATGAGCAGTTCTTC.

This clonotype appeared a few times. V gene TRBV5-1 combines with J gene TRBJ2-3, with 10 bases lining up with TRBD2. The germline V gene encodes CDR1 SGHRS and CDR2 YFSETQ. The CDR3 has 17 amino acids. J was trimmed by 5 bases and V by 1 base; bases with no gene match: 10. This chain's CDR3 is CASSLFPSGGAGDTQYF. CDR3 bases: TGCGCCAGCAGCTTGTTCCCCAGCGGGGGGGCCGGAGATACGCAGTATTTT.

The V call is TRBV4-2, the J call TRBJ2-7; no definite D call. Germline V lookup: CDR1 LGHNA, CDR2 YNFKEQ. This CDR3 has 13 residues. Trimming removed 0 bases at V and 6 bases at J, with 9 bases between. The CDR3 here is CASSQDLAPEQYF. The CDR3 DNA reads as TGTGCCAGCAGCCAAGATTTGGCTCCCGAGCAGTACTTC.

This clonotype has a handful of counts. This chain joins TRBV3-1 and TRBJ2-7; D may be TRBD2 (5 bases). V shed 3 bases and J shed 3 bases, with 15 bases lying between them. CDR1 and CDR2 from the germline V gene are LGHDT and YNNKEL (reference sequence). This CDR3 contains 15 residues. For the CDR3, the DNA is TGTGCCAGCAGCCAGGGTAGCGAGAGAGGCTACGAGCAGTACTTC. Its translation is CASSQGSERGYEQYF.

V gene TRBV6-6 combines with J gene TRBJ2-3; 14 bases align to TRBD2. Germline V gene data show CDR1 as MNHNY and CDR2 as SVGAGI (reference sequence). The CDR3 totals 17 residues. Losses at the gene ends were 0 bases for V and 6 bases for J; bases not matched to a gene: 5. CDR3 region: CASSYSGTSGGRDTQYF. In DNA form, the CDR3 reads TGTGCCAGCAGTTACTCGGGGACTAGCGGGGGACGGGATACGCAGTATTTT.

The CDR3 DNA reads as TGTGCCAGCAGCCAGGATTTCTCTGGAAACACCATATATTTT. Translating it yields CASSQDFSGNTIYF. The chain is built from TRBV4-2 and TRBJ1-3; D is undetermined. Germline V gene data show CDR1 as LGHNA and CDR2 as YNFKEQ. V was pared by 3 bases and J by 0 bases, with 6 bases between. The CDR3 sequence is 14 residues long.

The chain carries TRBV6-6 and TRBJ1-5; D is uncertain. Germline CDR1 reads MNHNY; CDR2 reads SVGAGI (reference sequence). This CDR3 is built from 16 residues. The V end was cut by 2 bases, the J end by 0 bases, with 11 bases between. The CDR3 is CASSYPAQYSNQPQHF. In DNA, the CDR3 is TGTGCCAGCAGTTACCCAGCGCAATATAGCAATCAGCCCCAGCATTTT.

The chain recombines TRBV20-1 with TRBJ1-2, with D hard to call. Germline V lookup: CDR1 DFQATT, CDR2 SNEGSKA (reference sequence). The CDR3 runs 13 residues. Trimming removed 0 bases from V and 1 base from J, with 6 bases in between. The CDR3 region is CSARDQLNYGYTF. The CDR3 bases are TGCAGTGCTAGAGATCAGCTTAACTATGGCTACACCTTC.

This clonotype was seen only a few times. The chain couples TRBV6-1 to TRBJ1-2, with TRBD1 identical over 10 bases. V was clipped by 8 bases and J by 4 bases; unmatched bases: 7. Germline V CDR1 and CDR2: MNHNS, SASEGT. The CDR3 is 14 amino acids. CDR3 DNA: TGTGCCAGCCGGGACAGGGGCCTTCCCTATGGCTACACCTTC. Residues: CASRDRGLPYGYTF.

V and J are TRBV20-1 and TRBJ1-2; D remains ambiguous. The CDR3 contains 16 residues. V gave up 0 bases and J gave up 8 bases, with 22 bases separating them. Germline CDR1 and CDR2: DFQATT and SNEGSKA (reference sequence). Written as DNA, the CDR3 is TGCAGTGCTAGAGATCGGGAGGGAAAGGGTGGTGTGGGCTACACCTTC. Translated: CSARDREGKGGVGYTF.

The genes are TRBV7-2 and TRBJ2-2; 7 bases are a match to TRBD2. The V gene's germline CDR1 is SGHTA and CDR2 FQGNSA. After removal of 10 bases from V and 0 bases from J, the junction contained 8 bases not matched to a gene. CDR3 length equals 15 residues. The CDR3 protein is CATYKGLANTGELFF. The CDR3, as DNA: TGTGCCACCTACAAAGGACTAGCGAACACCGGGGAGCTGTTTTTT.

The chain employs TRBV10-3 and TRBJ2-1; D is unresolved. The J call could be wrong; TRBJ2-7 is a better fit for the DNA end. CDR1 is ENHRY, CDR2 SYGVKD, per germline. CDR3 length equals 13 residues. The CDR3 DNA sequence: TGTGCCATCAGTCTATCTTCCTACAATGAGCAGTACTTC. Translating gives CAISLSSYNEQYF.

J is TRBJ1-1 and V is TRBV6-1; D unresolved. The CDR3 runs to 13 residues. The germline V gene has CDR1 MNHNS and CDR2 SASEGT. The V and J ends lost 4 bases and 5 bases respectively, with 11 bases between them. The DNA of the CDR3 is TGTGCCAGCAGTGCCTACCCATGGACTGAAGCTTTCTTT. Protein sequence: CASSAYPWTEAFF.